This T cell receptor (beta chain) appears in the sequencing data of a study of blood T cells in healthy people across ages. Notes on the study in general: As naive T cell percentage varied, TCR beta diversity correlated strongly with it.

A second PCR of roughly 7 to 11 cycles used a sample-barcoded 5' primer and a J-beta primer mix. TCRdb analysed the 5' RACE reads with MiXCR anew, one entry per CDR3 protein. The top ten hold under 15% of the sample, which has around 1,000,000 distinct CDR3 sequences, around two fifths seen once. With regard to this clonotype: Its specificity is not known.

The specimen sequenced was blood. The receptor's source is a man aged 18 to 29 in good health.

CDR3 sequence: CASSVTDGHAFF. The CDR3 DNA follows: TGTGCCAGCAGTGTGACGGACGGACATGCTTTCTTT. The V gene is TRBV6-1, the J gene TRBJ1-1; a possible D gene is TRBD1 (5 bases). The CDR3 runs to 12 residues. CDR1 MNHNS and CDR2 SASEGT come from the germline V gene. V lost 4 bases and J 11 bases, leaving 14 bases between the germline ends.